The 10 T cell receptor beta chains below come from one sample, sequenced in a study of blood T cell repertoires in COVID-19. The method was immunoSEQ multiplex PCR; TCRdb's version includes in-frame clones alone and lacks a portion of them. The table lists 250,000 to 300,000 clones, about 90% of them singletons, with approximately 1.2% in the top ten. Sequences were obtained from PBMCs or T cells enriched from blood (not recorded which). The receptors derive from a human donor in a cohort exposed to, infected with or recovered from COVID-19 (not recorded which). The donor label of this sample is uncertain.

This sequence joins TRBV6-2 or TRBV6-3 and TRBJ2-7; possibly TRBD1 for D (5 bases). The CDR3 covers 14 residues. The V end was cut by 5 bases, the J end by 0 bases, with 11 bases between. Germline CDR1 is MNHEY and CDR2 is SVGEGT. DNA for the CDR3: TGTGCCAGCAGTCCCCAGACAGCCTCCTACGAGCAGTACTTC. It yields the protein CASSPQTASYEQYF.

Only a few counts were recorded for this clone. Other DNA sequences in this sample translate to the same CDR3. This chain uses TRBV7-9 with TRBJ1-1, with TRBD1 as a possible D gene (6 bases). V dropped 2 bases and J dropped 5 bases, with 9 bases sitting between them. From germline, CDR1 is SEHNR and CDR2 FQNEAQ (reference sequence). The CDR3 is 13 amino acids. CDR3 bases: TGTGCCAGCAGCTTACTCCAGGGGACTGAAGCTTTCTTT. Protein: CASSLLQGTEAFF. Variable domain in full (rest from reference TRBV7-9 and TRBJ1-1): DTGVSQNPRHKITKRGQNVTFRCDPISEHNRLYWYRQTLGQGPEFLTYFQNEAQLEKSRLLSDRFSAERPKGSFSTLEIQRTEQGDSAMYLCASSLLQGTEAFFGQGTRLTVV.

J is TRBJ1-1 and V is TRBV2; 8 bases are shared with TRBD1. The CDR3 consists of 12 residues. Germline V lookup: CDR1 SNHLY, CDR2 FYNNEI. The V gene end was trimmed by 5 bases and the J gene end by 11 bases; junction bases not matched to a gene: 7. The chain's CDR3 is CASSPDRGDAFF. For the CDR3, the DNA is TGTGCCAGCAGTCCCGACAGGGGTGACGCTTTCTTT.

J is TRBJ2-7 and V is TRBV9, with 9 bases matching TRBD1. CDR3 length equals 14 residues. The ends lost 3 bases at V and 2 bases at J; junction bases unmatched: 3. Germline V gene data show CDR1 as SGDLS and CDR2 as YYNGEE. In DNA form, the CDR3 reads TGTGCCAGCAGCGCCCGGGACAGGGCCTACGAGCAGTACTTC. This sequence encodes CASSARDRAYEQYF.

The chain uses TRBV19 and TRBJ1-1, with TRBD1 matching over 7 bases. Germline assignment: CDR1 LNHDA and CDR2 SQIVND (reference sequence). The CDR3 extends over 12 amino acids. The V gene end was trimmed by 4 bases and the J gene end by 7 bases; junction bases not matched to a gene: 3. The CDR3 DNA reads TGTGCCAGTAGTACCCCAGGGGGTGAAGCTTTCTTT. The encoded protein is CASSTPGGEAFF.

The V gene is TRBV6-2 or TRBV6-3, the J gene TRBJ1-6; D gene uncertain. Trimming took 7 bases from V and 0 from J, leaving 7 bases between them. The CDR3 loop spans 14 amino acids. From germline, CDR1 is MNHEY and CDR2 SVGEGT. This CDR3 reads CASNPSSYNSPLHF. The CDR3 DNA sequence: TGTGCCAGCAACCCGAGCTCCTATAATTCACCCCTCCACTTT.

The count of this clone is one. The chain joins TRBV5-5 to TRBJ2-3; TRBD2 might be the D (5 bases). CDR1 is SGHKS and CDR2 is YYEKEE in the germline V gene (reference sequence). The CDR3 runs 14 residues. V lost 7 bases, J lost 2 bases, and 14 bases lay in between. The CDR3 spells CASLIGRDTDTQYF. DNA of the CDR3: TGTGCCAGCCTCATAGGGAGAGACACAGATACGCAGTATTTT.

The chain couples TRBV4-3 to TRBJ2-7; TRBD2 aligns across 8 bases. V lost 0 bases to trimming and J lost 5 bases; unmatched junction nucleotides: 9. From germline, CDR1 is LGHNA and CDR2 YSLEER. The CDR3 extends over 16 amino acids. CDR3 DNA sequence: TGCGCCAGCAGCCAAGATAGGGGACTAGGTCGAAACGAGCAGTACTTC. Translating it yields CASSQDRGLGRNEQYF.

This chain connects TRBV7-9 to TRBJ1-2; tentative D call: TRBD1 (5 bases). This CDR3 is 13 amino acids long. V dropped 1 base and J dropped 7 bases, with 10 bases sitting between them. Germline loops: CDR1 SEHNR, CDR2 FQNEAQ (reference sequence). The CDR3 is CASSLESGGGYTF. The CDR3 coding sequence is TGTGCCAGCAGCTTAGAGTCCGGGGGTGGCTACACCTTC. Full variable domain (missing parts from reference TRBV7-9 and TRBJ1-2): DTGVSQNPRHKITKRGQNVTFRCDPISEHNRLYWYRQTLGQGPEFLTYFQNEAQLEKSRLLSDRFSAERPKGSFSTLEIQRTEQGDSAMYLCASSLESGGGYTFGSGTRLTVV.

Only one count was recorded for this clone. The chain combines TRBV6-6 with TRBJ1-3; D might be TRBD1 (5 bases). V lost 6 bases and J 3 bases, leaving 12 bases between the germline ends. In germline, CDR1 is MNHNY, CDR2 SVGAGI (reference sequence). The CDR3 has 14 residues. DNA of the CDR3: TGTGCCAGCAGAGGTGACAGATTTGGAAACACCATATATTTT. This encodes CASRGDRFGNTIYF.